What follows describes a single T cell receptor beta chain. Per the authors' pipeline: Counts of nucleated cells, estimated from reference gene primer amplification, were obtained. Sequencing was performed with immunoSEQ multiplex PCR; in TCRdb, only in-frame clones are kept and a portion is missing. Clone size and V and J calls were adopted from that table, with D and trimming inferred from the DNA. Among approximately 200,000 clones listed, approximately 90% were seen once. This sample is drawn from a study of blood T cell repertoires in COVID-19. The wider study: Samples taken during acute and convalescent COVID-19 were collected in the United States, Italy and Spain. The cDNA or gDNA used as material had been derived from T cells, B-cell-depleted T cells, or PBMCs.

The V end lost 6 bases, the J end lost 5 bases, and 19 bases lay between the germline ends. CDR3 length: 15 amino acids. Germline V gene sequence: CDR1 MNHEY, CDR2 SVGAGI. This receptor was identified in a man aged 65 to 79 with active or convalescent COVID-19. The source material was peripheral blood. The rearrangement joins TRBV6-5 to TRBJ2-5, with a possible D match to TRBD1 (6 bases). CDR3 sequence reads: CASREASLRGETQYF. The CDR3 coding sequence is TGTGCCAGCAGGGAGGCCTCTCTAAGGGGGGAGACCCAGTACTTC.